Following are 13 T cell receptor beta chains from one sample sequenced in a study of blood T cell repertoires in COVID-19. The assay was immunoSEQ multiplex PCR, and TCRdb's table has in-frame clones only and misses some. The table lists 180,000 or so clones, about 86% of them singletons, with roughly 8.2% in the top ten. The sample was peripheral blood. The source of these receptors is a man aged 55-75 years with acute or convalescent COVID-19.

The chain employs TRBV2 and TRBJ1-1, with 11 bases aligning to TRBD1. With V trimmed by 8 bases and J by 3 bases, 2 bases remained unmatched. This CDR3 is 13 amino acids long. From germline, CDR1 is SNHLY and CDR2 FYNNEI. The CDR3 spells CASWGQGDTEAFF. CDR3 nucleotide sequence: TGTGCCAGCTGGGGACAGGGGGACACTGAAGCTTTCTTT.

The chain uses TRBV28 and TRBJ2-2; 8 bases agree with TRBD1. This CDR3 is 12 amino acids long. J gave up 8 bases and V 6 bases, and 2 bases lay outside the gene matches. The germline CDR1 and CDR2 sequences are MDHEN and SYDVKM. The CDR3, as DNA: TGTGCCAGCAGGCAGGGGGCTGGGGAGCTGTTTTTT. Translating it yields CASRQGAGELFF.

The rearrangement links TRBV5-1 to TRBJ2-5; the D gene is possibly TRBD1 (5 bases). The V end lost 0 bases, the J end lost 0 bases, and 12 bases lay between the germline ends. Germline CDR1 reads SGHRS; CDR2 reads YFSETQ. The CDR3 spans 16 residues. The CDR3 nucleotides read TGCGCCAGCAGCTTGGTTCAGGGCTTGCACCAAGAGACCCAGTACTTC. Translation gives CASSLVQGLHQETQYF.

The chain carries TRBV9 and TRBJ2-1; TRBD2 aligns across 10 bases. V was pared by 0 bases and J by 10 bases, with 7 bases of the junction left unmatched. CDR1 is SGDLS and CDR2 is YYNGEE in the germline V gene. The CDR3 covers 15 residues. The CDR3 DNA reads as TGTGCCAGCAGCGTAGCCGCTAGCGGGAGCTACGAGCAGTTCTTC. It codes for CASSVAASGSYEQFF.

Comments on this clone: This sample includes further DNA sequences coding for the same CDR3. CDR3 residues: CASSYSQGNYGYTF. The CDR3 nucleotides read TGTGCCAGCAGTTACTCGCAGGGGAACTATGGCTACACCTTC. The genes are TRBV6-5 and TRBJ1-2, with D perhaps TRBD1 (6 bases). Trimming removed 0 bases from V and 2 bases from J, with 7 bases in between. Germline CDR1 is MNHEY and CDR2 is SVGAGI. This CDR3 spans 14 amino acids.

V usage is TRBV5-1 and J usage is TRBJ1-1; 8 positions agree with TRBD1. The CDR3 has 16 residues. Germline trimming cut 3 bases from V and 4 bases from J; bases unmatched to any gene: 11. Germline V CDR1 and CDR2: SGHRS, YFSETQ. The CDR3 sequence: CASSYWTGTAGTEAFF. CDR3 DNA sequence: TGCGCCAGCAGCTATTGGACAGGGACGGCCGGCACTGAAGCTTTCTTT.

The CDR3 DNA is TGCGCCAGCAGCCAAGGGGTCGGGGGGGGCGGCACTGAAGCTTTCTTT. Amino acids: CASSQGVGGGGTEAFF. V usage is TRBV4-1 and J usage is TRBJ1-1; TRBD1 is a possible D gene (6 bases). Germline V gene sequence: CDR1 MGHRA, CDR2 YSYEKL. This CDR3 comprises 16 residues. Trimming took 1 base from V and 4 from J, leaving 16 bases between them.

The gene calls are TRBV28 and TRBJ2-3, with D possibly being TRBD1 (6 bases). The CDR3 covers 16 residues. The ends were cut back, 1 base at V and 0 bases at J, with 11 bases in the middle. CDR1 and CDR2 from the germline V gene are MDHEN and SYDVKM. The CDR3 DNA sequence: TGTGCCAGCAGTTTATACAGGGTTCCTAGCACAGATACGCAGTATTTT. Residues: CASSLYRVPSTDTQYF.

The rearrangement links TRBV11-2 to TRBJ2-7; D perhaps matches TRBD2 (6 bases). Deletions cut 1 base from V and 4 bases from J, with 11 bases between. This CDR3 is 14 amino acids long. Germline CDR1 and CDR2: SGHAT and FQNNGV. The CDR3 nucleotides are TGTGCCAGCAGCTTAGGCGGCGGGGCATACGAGCAGTACTTC. Encoded protein: CASSLGGGAYEQYF.

This clone was seen once. This chain uses TRBV6-2 or TRBV6-3 with TRBJ1-1; no reliable D call. V gave up 6 bases and J gave up 1 base, with 15 bases separating them. CDR1 MNHEY and CDR2 SVGEGT come from the germline V gene. The CDR3 totals 15 residues. The CDR3 loop is CASSTSGDANTEAFF. The CDR3 DNA sequence: TGTGCCAGCAGCACCTCCGGGGATGCGAACACTGAAGCTTTCTTT.

On this clone itself: Different DNA sequences within this sample yield the same CDR3. This chain uses TRBV30 with TRBJ2-2; the match to TRBD2 covers 8 bases. This CDR3 is built from 15 residues. In germline, CDR1 is GTSNPN, CDR2 SVGIG (reference sequence). Germline trimming cut 2 bases from V and 5 bases from J; bases unmatched to any gene: 7. The CDR3 loop is CAWSRGGGETGELFF. The DNA for the CDR3 is TGTGCCTGGAGTCGGGGGGGCGGAGAGACCGGGGAGCTGTTTTTT.

This clone was observed a handful of times. DNA of the CDR3: TGCGCCAGCAGCCACGACCCGACTAGCGCGAACACCGGGGAGCTGTTTTTT. This gives the protein CASSHDPTSANTGELFF. The J gene is TRBJ2-2, the V gene TRBV4-1, with 8 bases fitting TRBD2. With V trimmed by 3 bases and J by 0 bases, 6 bases remained unmatched. The CDR3 loop spans 17 amino acids. CDR1 and CDR2 from the germline V gene are MGHRA and YSYEKL.

V is TRBV5-8 and J is TRBJ1-6; no clear D gene. The germline V gene encodes CDR1 SGHTS and CDR2 YDEGEE. This CDR3 region has 12 residues. V was cut by 5 bases and J by 5 bases, with 5 bases left in between. CDR3 coding DNA: TGTGCCAGCAGGGGCAATAATTCACCCCTCCACTTT. Translation: CASRGNNSPLHF. Full variable domain (missing parts from reference TRBV5-8 and TRBJ1-6): EAGVTQSPTHLIKTRGQQATLRCSPISGHTSVYWYQQALGLGLQFLLWYDEGEERNRGNFPPRFSGRQFPNYSSELNVNALELEDSALYLCASRGNNSPLHFGNGTRLTVT.